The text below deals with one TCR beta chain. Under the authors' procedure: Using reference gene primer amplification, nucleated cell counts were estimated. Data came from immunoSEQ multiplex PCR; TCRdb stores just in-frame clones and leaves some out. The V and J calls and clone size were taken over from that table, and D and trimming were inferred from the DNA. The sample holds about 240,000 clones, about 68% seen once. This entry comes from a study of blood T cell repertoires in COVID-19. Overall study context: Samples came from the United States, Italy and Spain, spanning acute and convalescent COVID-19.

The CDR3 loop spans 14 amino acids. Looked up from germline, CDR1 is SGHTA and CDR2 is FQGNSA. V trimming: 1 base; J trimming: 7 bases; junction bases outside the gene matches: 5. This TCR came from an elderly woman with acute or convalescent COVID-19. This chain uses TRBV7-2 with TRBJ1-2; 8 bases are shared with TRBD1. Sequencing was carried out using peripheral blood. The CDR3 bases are TGTGCCAGCAGCTTAGGCAGGGGGCGGTCTGGCTACACCTTC. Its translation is CASSLGRGRSGYTF.